These 23 T cell receptor delta chains share one sample of origin, sequenced in a study of gamma-delta chains in newborns, infants, children. TCRdb reanalysed the reads with CATT. The table includes more than 9,000 delta-chain clones, approximately 10% detected once. The sample taken for sequencing was blood. The origin of the receptors is a child who was a newborn, infant or young child, either healthy, febrile or measles-vaccinated (not recorded which).

On this clone itself: With a far larger clone one base away, a read error is the likely cause. The CDR3 DNA reads TGTGCCTGTGACACTCTCGGGAGGGTACTGGGGCTCCAGTACACCGATAAACTCATCTTT. As protein: CACDTLGRVLGLQYTDKLIF. The rearrangement uses TRDV2 and TRDJ1; 7 bases align to TRDD3. Germline CDR1 reads GEAIGNYY; CDR2 reads EKD. The CDR3 covers 20 residues. The V and J ends lost 1 base and 0 bases, in that order; junction bases with no gene match: 19.

This clone has a handful of counts. TCRdb shows a much larger clone's protein in place of this DNA's translation, and the two differ at residue 3, likely through a read error; the protein shown is translated from the DNA. The chain joins TRDV2 to TRDJ3; TRDD3 is a possible D gene (6 bases). CDR3 length equals 18 residues. Germline V gene data show CDR1 as GEAIGNYY and CDR2 as EKD. DNA of the CDR3: TGTGCCCGTGACACCGTTGGGGGGAGCTCCTGGGACACCCGACAGATGTTTTTC. Translating gives CARDTVGGSSWDTRQMFF.

The chain is built from TRDV2 and TRDJ1, with 13 bases matching TRDD3. Germline CDR1 reads GEAIGNYY; CDR2 reads EKD. The CDR3 totals 19 residues. After removal of 3 bases from V and 0 bases from J, the junction contained 12 bases not matched to a gene. The chain's CDR3 is CACDPVLGDTPFHTDKLIF. DNA of the CDR3: TGTGCCTGTGACCCCGTACTGGGGGATACGCCCTTTCACACCGATAAACTCATCTTT.

The chain uses TRDV2 and TRDJ3, with TRDD3 matching 8 bases. Germline values: CDR1 GEAIGNYY, CDR2 EKD. The J segment lost 0 bases and the V segment lost 0 bases, leaving 12 bases of the junction unmatched. The CDR3 totals 21 residues. The CDR3 protein is CACDTVTPLGVNSWDTRQMFF. CDR3 nucleotides: TGTGCCTGTGACACCGTGACCCCACTGGGGGTAAACTCCTGGGACACCCGACAGATGTTTTTC.

In regard to this clone: Other DNA sequences of this sample code for an identical CDR3. The chain employs TRDV2 and TRDJ2; TRDD3 matches 11 bases. Germline V gene sequence: CDR1 GEAIGNYY, CDR2 EKD. The CDR3 contains 16 residues. V trimming: 0 bases; J trimming: 3 bases; junction bases outside the gene matches: 2. CDR3 in amino acids: CACDTLGDTLTAQLFF. In nucleotides, the CDR3 is TGTGCCTGTGACACCCTGGGGGATACCCTGACAGCACAACTCTTCTTT.

This clone was recorded a few times. The same CDR3 is also encoded by other DNA sequences in this sample. V gene TRDV2 combines with J gene TRDJ1, with 8 bases aligning to TRDD3. With 0 bases clipped from V and 0 bases from J, the junction kept 20 bases outside the gene matches. This CDR3 has 21 amino acids. Germline CDR1 is GEAIGNYY and CDR2 is EKD. The CDR3 protein is CACDTVVGGSRLGGYTDKLIF. CDR3 DNA: TGTGCCTGTGACACCGTCGTTGGGGGTTCCAGACTTGGGGGATACACCGATAAACTCATCTTT.

This clone was found a few times. The chain recombines TRDV2 with TRDJ1; 13 nucleotides align to TRDD3. The V and J ends lost 5 bases and 0 bases, in that order; junction bases with no gene match: 14. Germline assignment: CDR1 GEAIGNYY and CDR2 EKD. This CDR3 spans 19 amino acids. CDR3 protein: CACGPVLGDTIRNTDKLIF. CDR3 sequence (DNA): TGTGCCTGTGGCCCAGTACTGGGGGATACGATAAGGAACACCGATAAACTCATCTTT.

Only a few counts were recorded for this clone. A single base separates this from a much larger clone, so it may be a read error. At the DNA level, this CDR3 is encoded by other sequences in the same sample as well. The chain uses TRDV2 and TRDJ1, with 10 bases that match TRDD3. Germline V CDR1 and CDR2: GEAIGNYY, EKD. The CDR3 extends over 14 amino acids. The V segment lost 3 bases and the J segment 2 bases; nucleotides outside the gene matches: 2. CDR3 amino acids: CACDLLGDTDKLIF. Written as DNA, the CDR3 is TGTGCCTGTGACTTACTGGGGGATACCGATAAACTCATCTTT.

The chain employs TRDV1 and TRDJ1; D remains unclear. Germline loops: CDR1 TSWWSYY, CDR2 QGS. The V and J ends lost 0 bases and 0 bases respectively, with 23 bases between them. The CDR3 has 20 amino acids. The CDR3 nucleotides read TGTGCTCTTGGGGAACTAGTCGTAACTTGGAGGAGGGGCTACACCGATAAACTCATCTTT. Its protein product is CALGELVVTWRRGYTDKLIF.

In this sample, this clone turned up a few times. V is TRDV1 and J is TRDJ1, with 7 bases aligning to TRDD3. Germline V gene lookup returns CDR1 TSWWSYY and CDR2 QGS. The CDR3 loop spans 23 amino acids. V lost 1 base, J lost 0 bases, and 26 bases stayed unmatched. CDR3 nucleotide sequence: TGTGCTCTTGGGGAACATGTGGGGTTGAGAGGGCGCTGGGGGCCCACGTACACCGATAAACTCATCTTT. As protein: CALGEHVGLRGRWGPTYTDKLIF.

The gene calls are TRDV2 and TRDJ3, with TRDD3 identical over 13 bases. Germline-derived CDR1 and CDR2 are GEAIGNYY and EKD. V trimming: 3 bases; J trimming: 3 bases; junction bases outside the gene matches: 4. The CDR3 length is 18 residues. Here the CDR3 reads CACDLTGGYGWDTRQMFF. CDR3 sequence (DNA): TGTGCCTGTGACCTGACTGGGGGATACGGCTGGGACACCCGACAGATGTTTTTC.

The chain has TRDV2 and TRDJ3; D remains unclear. CDR1 is GEAIGNYY and CDR2 is EKD in the germline V gene. CDR3 length: 16 amino acids. Trimming shortened V by 0 bases and J by 8 bases, and 13 bases separated the two germline ends. The CDR3 is CACDTGRGTYTRQMFF. The CDR3 DNA sequence: TGTGCCTGTGACACCGGTCGGGGCACTTACACCCGACAGATGTTTTTC.

To note about this clone: The translated DNA and TCRdb's protein are not identical at residue 10; the protein here was translated from the DNA. The rearrangement joins TRDV2 to TRDJ1, with 10 bases matching TRDD3. Germline V gives CDR1 GEAIGNYY, CDR2 EKD. Trimming at V came to 3 bases and at J to 0 bases, leaving 12 bases not matched to a gene. The CDR3 contains 18 residues. The DNA of the CDR3 is TGTGCCTGTGACTCCTTACTGGGGGATGCCCCGTACACCGATAAACTCATCTTT. The encoded protein is CACDSLLGDAPYTDKLIF.

V is TRDV2 and J is TRDJ3, with 10 bases identical to TRDD3. V gave up 0 bases and J gave up 0 bases; unmatched junction bases: 19. From germline, CDR1 is GEAIGNYY and CDR2 EKD. The CDR3 runs to 24 residues. The CDR3 DNA sequence: TGTGCCTGTGACACCCTCTTTACTGGGGGATCCGATAATCCAAGCTCCTGGGACACCCGACAGATGTTTTTC. Its protein is CACDTLFTGGSDNPSSWDTRQMFF.

This clone turned up a few times. The gene calls are TRDV2 and TRDJ1, with TRDD3 identical over 8 bases. The CDR3 runs to 17 residues. CDR1 and CDR2 from the germline V gene are GEAIGNYY and EKD. V was pared by 0 bases and J by 2 bases, with 10 bases of the junction left unmatched. In DNA, the CDR3 is TGTGCCTGTGACACCTTACAAGGGTTGGGGGATACCGATAAACTCATCTTT. This translates into CACDTLQGLGDTDKLIF.

A word on this clone: This could be a read error, since a much larger clone is one nucleotide away. This chain connects TRDV2 to TRDJ3, with TRDD3 identical over 11 bases. Germline V lookup: CDR1 GEAIGNYY, CDR2 EKD. CDR3 length equals 20 residues. CDR3 residues: CACDTVLGDISSCDTRQMFF. DNA for the CDR3: TGTGCCTGTGACACCGTACTGGGGGATATAAGCTCCTGTGACACCCGACAGATGTTTTTC.

The rearrangement uses TRDV2 and TRDJ3; D is unclear. CDR1 and CDR2 from the germline V gene are GEAIGNYY and EKD. The CDR3 spans 18 residues. V was pared by 0 bases and J by 0 bases, with 11 bases between. The CDR3 DNA sequence: TGTGCCTGTGACACCGTTACGCCTAGCTCCTGGGACACCCGACAGATGTTTTTC. This encodes CACDTVTPSSWDTRQMFF.

By sample fraction, this clone is medium-sized. V gene TRDV2 combines with J gene TRDJ1, with 13 bases aligning to TRDD3. CDR1 and CDR2 from the germline V gene are GEAIGNYY and EKD. V was pared by 6 bases and J by 1 base, with 10 bases of the junction left unmatched. The CDR3 spans 17 residues. The CDR3 DNA reads TGTGCCTGTTTCCTACTGGGGGATACGCGAGTCACCGATAAACTCATCTTT. Protein: CACFLLGDTRVTDKLIF.

This clone was detected only a few times. One junction end does not reproduce the germline sequence, and a read error may be involved. The same CDR3 is also encoded by other DNA sequences in this sample. The chain carries TRDV2 and TRDJ3; TRDD3 matches at 11 bases. Germline V lookup: CDR1 GEAIGNYY, CDR2 EKD. This CDR3 has 19 amino acids. The chain's CDR3 is CACDTTGGYRSWDTRQMFF. The CDR3 nucleotides read TGCGCCTGTGACACCACTGGGGGATATCGCTCCTGGGACACCCGACAGATGTTTTTC.

With respect to this clone: A much more abundant neighbour one base away suggests this may be a read error. This CDR3 is also generated by other DNA sequences in the sample. The chain couples TRDV2 to TRDJ2; 7 bases match TRDD3. J was trimmed by 5 bases and V by 0 bases; bases with no gene match: 8. Germline CDR1 and CDR2: GEAIGNYY and EKD. This CDR3 is 16 amino acids long. CDR3 in amino acids: CACDTVGGYATAQLFF. The CDR3 bases are TGTGCCTGTGACACCGTGGGAGGATACGCTACAGCACAACTCTTCTTT.

With regard to this clone: Being one base from a much bigger clone, this may be a read error. Distinct nucleotide sequences in the sample also encode this CDR3. The V and J genes are TRDV2 and TRDJ3, with D possibly TRDD3 on 6 matching bases. The CDR3 covers 17 residues. The V gene lost 0 bases and the J gene lost 0 bases, with 8 bases spanning the gap. Germline values: CDR1 GEAIGNYY, CDR2 EKD. The DNA for the CDR3 is TGTGCCTGTGACACCGCTGGGGCCTCCTGGGACACCCGACAGATGTTTTTC. Translating it yields CACDTAGASWDTRQMFF.

The rearrangement joins TRDV1 to TRDJ1; the D gene is possibly TRDD3 (6 bases). Germline CDR1 reads TSWWSYY; CDR2 reads QGS. This CDR3 spans 15 amino acids. V gave up 3 bases and J gave up 0 bases, with 11 bases separating them. The CDR3 nucleotides are TGTGCTCTTGGGGATTCTGGGGATTACACCGATAAACTCATCTTT. Amino acids: CALGDSGDYTDKLIF.

The chain couples TRDV2 to TRDJ1; perhaps TRDD3 as D (6 bases). This CDR3 spans 18 amino acids. Germline V gene sequence: CDR1 GEAIGNYY, CDR2 EKD. V was shortened by 0 bases and J by 1 base, with 20 bases between the two germline ends. The CDR3 nucleotides are TGTGCCTGTGACACCCTATACGAACCTACTGGGACCACCGATAAACTCATCTTT. Amino acids: CACDTLYEPTGTTDKLIF.